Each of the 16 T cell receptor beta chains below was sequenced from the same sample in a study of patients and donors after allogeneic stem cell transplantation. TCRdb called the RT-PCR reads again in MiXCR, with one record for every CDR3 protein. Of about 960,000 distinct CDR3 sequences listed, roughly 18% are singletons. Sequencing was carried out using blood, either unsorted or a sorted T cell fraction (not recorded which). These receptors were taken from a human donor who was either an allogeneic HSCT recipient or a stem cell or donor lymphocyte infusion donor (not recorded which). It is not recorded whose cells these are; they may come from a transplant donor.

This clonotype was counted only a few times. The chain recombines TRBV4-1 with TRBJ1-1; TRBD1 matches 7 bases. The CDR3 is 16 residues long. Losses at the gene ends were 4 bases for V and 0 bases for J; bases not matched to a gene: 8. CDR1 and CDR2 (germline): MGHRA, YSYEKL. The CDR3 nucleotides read TGCGCCAGCAGCCTGCACACAGGGGCCATGAACACTGAAGCTTTCTTT. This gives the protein CASSLHTGAMNTEAFF.

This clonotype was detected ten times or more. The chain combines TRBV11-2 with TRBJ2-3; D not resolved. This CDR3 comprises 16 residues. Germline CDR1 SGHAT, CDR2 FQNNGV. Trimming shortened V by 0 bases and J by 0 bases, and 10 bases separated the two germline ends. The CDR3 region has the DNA TGTGCCAGCAGCTTAGAAGGAAGGGCGAGCACAGATACGCAGTATTTT. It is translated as CASSLEGRASTDTQYF.

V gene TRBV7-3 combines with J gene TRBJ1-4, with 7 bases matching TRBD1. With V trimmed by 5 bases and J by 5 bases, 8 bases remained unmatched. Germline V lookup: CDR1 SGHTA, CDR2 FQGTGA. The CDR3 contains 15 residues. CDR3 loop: CASSEGTAINEKLFF. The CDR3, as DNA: TGTGCCAGCAGCGAGGGGACAGCCATCAATGAAAAACTGTTTTTT. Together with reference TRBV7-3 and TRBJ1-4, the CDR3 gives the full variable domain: GAGVSQTPSNKVTEKGKYVELRCDPISGHTALYWYRQSLGQGPEFLIYFQGTGAADDSGLPNDRFFAVRPEGSVSTLKIQRTERGDSAVYLCASSEGTAINEKLFFGSGTQLSVL.

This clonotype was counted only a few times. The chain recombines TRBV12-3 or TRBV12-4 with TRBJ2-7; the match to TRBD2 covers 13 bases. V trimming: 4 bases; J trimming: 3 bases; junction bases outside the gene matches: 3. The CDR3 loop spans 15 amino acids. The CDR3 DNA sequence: TGTGCCAGCAGTTCCGGGACTAGCGGGGTCTACGAGCAGTACTTC. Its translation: CASSSGTSGVYEQYF.

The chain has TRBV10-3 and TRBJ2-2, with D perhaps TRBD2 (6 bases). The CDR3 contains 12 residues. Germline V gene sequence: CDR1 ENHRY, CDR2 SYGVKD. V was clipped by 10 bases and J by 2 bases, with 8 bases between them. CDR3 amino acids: CATTSNTGELFF. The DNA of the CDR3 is TGTGCCACTACTAGCAACACCGGGGAGCTGTTTTTT.

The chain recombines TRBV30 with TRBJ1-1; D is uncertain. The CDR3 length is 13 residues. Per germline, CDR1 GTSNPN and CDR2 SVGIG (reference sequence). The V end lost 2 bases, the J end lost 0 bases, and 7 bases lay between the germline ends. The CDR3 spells CAWSSRMNTEAFF. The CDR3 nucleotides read TGTGCCTGGAGTTCCAGGATGAACACTGAAGCTTTCTTT. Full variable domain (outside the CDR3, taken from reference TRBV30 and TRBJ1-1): SQTIHQWPATLVQPVGSPLSLECTVEGTSNPNLYWYRQAAGRGLQLLFYSVGIGQISSEVPQNLSASRPQDRQFILSSKKLLLSDSGFYLCAWSSRMNTEAFFGQGTRLTVV.

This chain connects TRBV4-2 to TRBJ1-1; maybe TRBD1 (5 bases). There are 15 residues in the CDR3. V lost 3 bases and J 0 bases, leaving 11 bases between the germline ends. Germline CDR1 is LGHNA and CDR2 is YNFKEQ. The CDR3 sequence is CASSQWGTLNTEAFF. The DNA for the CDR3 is TGTGCCAGCAGCCAGTGGGGCACTTTGAACACTGAAGCTTTCTTT.

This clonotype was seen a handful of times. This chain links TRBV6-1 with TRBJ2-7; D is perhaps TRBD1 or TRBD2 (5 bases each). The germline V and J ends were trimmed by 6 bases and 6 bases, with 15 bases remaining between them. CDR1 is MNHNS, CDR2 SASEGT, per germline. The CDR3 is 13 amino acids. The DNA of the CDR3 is TGTGCCAGCAGATCCGGGACCACAAGCGAGCAGTACTTC. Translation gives CASRSGTTSEQYF.

The CDR3 is CASSGLAGISSYNEQFF. CDR3 nucleotides: TGTGCCAGCAGTGGACTAGCGGGGATAAGCTCCTACAATGAGCAGTTCTTC. V usage is TRBV5-6 and J usage is TRBJ2-1; 12 nucleotides match TRBD2. Germline V CDR1 and CDR2: SGHDT, YYEEEE. The CDR3 sequence is 17 residues long. V was pared by 5 bases and J by 0 bases, with 6 bases of the junction left unmatched.

The CDR3 sequence is CASSLHPYNEQFF. CDR3 DNA: TGTGCCAGCAGCTTACACCCCTACAATGAGCAGTTCTTC. The chain carries TRBV7-3 and TRBJ2-1; no clear D. V lost 2 bases and J 2 bases, leaving 4 bases between the germline ends. The germline gives CDR1 SGHTA, CDR2 FQGTGA. The CDR3 extends over 13 amino acids.

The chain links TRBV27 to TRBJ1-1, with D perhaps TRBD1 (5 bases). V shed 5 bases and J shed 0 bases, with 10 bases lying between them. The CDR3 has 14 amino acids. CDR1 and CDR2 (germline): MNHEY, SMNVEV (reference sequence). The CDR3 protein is CASSELTVNTEAFF. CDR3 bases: TGTGCCAGCAGTGAACTGACAGTGAACACTGAAGCTTTCTTT.

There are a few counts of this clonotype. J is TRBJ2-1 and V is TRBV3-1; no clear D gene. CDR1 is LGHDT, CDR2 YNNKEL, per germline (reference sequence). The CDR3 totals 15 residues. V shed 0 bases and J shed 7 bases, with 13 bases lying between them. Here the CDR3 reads CASSQEPLARNEQFF. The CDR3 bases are TGTGCCAGCAGCCAAGAACCGCTCGCCAGGAATGAGCAGTTCTTC.

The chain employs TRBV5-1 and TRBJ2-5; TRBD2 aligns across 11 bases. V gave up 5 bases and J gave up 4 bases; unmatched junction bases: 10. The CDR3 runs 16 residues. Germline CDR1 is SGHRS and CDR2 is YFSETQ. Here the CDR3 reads CASRTRSGRGRETQYF. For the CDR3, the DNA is TGCGCCAGCAGAACTCGTAGCGGGAGGGGAAGAGAGACCCAGTACTTC.

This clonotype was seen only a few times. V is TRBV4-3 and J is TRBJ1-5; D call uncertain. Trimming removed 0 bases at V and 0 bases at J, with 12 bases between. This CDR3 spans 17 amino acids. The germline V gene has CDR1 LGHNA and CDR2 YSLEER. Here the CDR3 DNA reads TGCGCCAGCAGCCAAGAGAGGCGGACCTATAGCAATCAGCCCCAGCATTTT. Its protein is CASSQERRTYSNQPQHF.

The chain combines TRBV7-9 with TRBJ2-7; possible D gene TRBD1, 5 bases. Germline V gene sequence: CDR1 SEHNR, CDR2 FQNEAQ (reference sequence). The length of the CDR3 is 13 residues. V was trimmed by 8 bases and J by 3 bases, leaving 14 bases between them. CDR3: CASRVGHRYEQYF. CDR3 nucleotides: TGTGCCAGCCGGGTCGGACACCGCTACGAGCAGTACTTC.

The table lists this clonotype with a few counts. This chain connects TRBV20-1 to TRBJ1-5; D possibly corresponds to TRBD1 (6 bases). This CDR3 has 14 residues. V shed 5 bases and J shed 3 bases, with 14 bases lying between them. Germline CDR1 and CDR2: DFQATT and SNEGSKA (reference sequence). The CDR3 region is CSAVTDRSNQPQHF. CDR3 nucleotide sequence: TGCAGTGCTGTAACCGACAGGTCCAATCAGCCCCAGCATTTT.